The clone carrying this T cell receptor (beta chain) has just a few counts. In the original workflow: Amplified reference gene primers provided the basis for estimating nucleated cell counts. TCRdb keeps only in-frame clones here, not all; method: immunoSEQ multiplex PCR. V, J and clone size are taken as reported in that table, and D and trimming were inferred from the DNA itself. This repertoire shows about 270,000 clones, approximately 85% found once; its top ten account for around 10%. These data come from a study of blood T cell repertoires in COVID-19. Turning to the study itself: Samples came from the United States, Italy and Spain, spanning acute and convalescent COVID-19.

Per the germline V gene, CDR1 is SGHRS and CDR2 is YFSETQ. The CDR3 is 13 residues long. V lost 4 bases and J lost 7, with 11 bases in between. Those enrolled, adults aged roughly 18 to 89 years, came from fewer than 25 US areas. Cohort allocation depended upon clinical history that participants reported. This clonotype was sampled from a woman aged 45-60 years with acute COVID-19. The rearrangement links TRBV5-1 to TRBJ2-2; D is ambiguous. The source material was PBMCs or T cells enriched from blood (not recorded which). CDR3 nucleotide sequence: TGCGCCAGCAGCCCGATCATCAGCGGGGAGCTGTTTTTT. Encoded protein: CASSPIISGELFF.